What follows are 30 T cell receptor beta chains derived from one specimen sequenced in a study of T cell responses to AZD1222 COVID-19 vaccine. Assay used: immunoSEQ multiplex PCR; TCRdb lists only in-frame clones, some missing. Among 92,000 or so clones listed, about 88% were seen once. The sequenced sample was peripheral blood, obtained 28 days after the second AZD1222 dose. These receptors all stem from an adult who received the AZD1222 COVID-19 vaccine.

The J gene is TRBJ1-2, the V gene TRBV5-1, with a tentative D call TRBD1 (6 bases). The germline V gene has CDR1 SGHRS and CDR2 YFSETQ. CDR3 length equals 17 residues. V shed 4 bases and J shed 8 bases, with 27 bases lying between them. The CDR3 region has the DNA TGCGCCAGCAGCCGCTGGGCCGGGACATCGGCTGGGGAAGGCTACACCTTC. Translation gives CASSRWAGTSAGEGYTF. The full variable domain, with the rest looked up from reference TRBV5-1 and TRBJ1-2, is KAGVTQTPRYLIKTRGQQVTLSCSPISGHRSVSWYQQTPGQGLQFLFEYFSETQRNKGNFPGRFSGRQFSNSRSEMNVSTLELGDSALYLCASSRWAGTSAGEGYTFGSGTRLTVV.

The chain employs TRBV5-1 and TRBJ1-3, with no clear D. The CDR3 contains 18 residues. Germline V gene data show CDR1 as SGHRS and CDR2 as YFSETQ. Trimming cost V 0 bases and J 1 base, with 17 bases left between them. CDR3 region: CASSLAEGAARSGNTIYF. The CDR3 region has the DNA TGCGCCAGCAGCTTGGCCGAAGGAGCTGCCAGGTCTGGAAACACCATATATTTT. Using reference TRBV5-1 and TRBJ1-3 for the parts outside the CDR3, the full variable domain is KAGVTQTPRYLIKTRGQQVTLSCSPISGHRSVSWYQQTPGQGLQFLFEYFSETQRNKGNFPGRFSGRQFSNSRSEMNVSTLELGDSALYLCASSLAEGAARSGNTIYFGEGSWLTVV.

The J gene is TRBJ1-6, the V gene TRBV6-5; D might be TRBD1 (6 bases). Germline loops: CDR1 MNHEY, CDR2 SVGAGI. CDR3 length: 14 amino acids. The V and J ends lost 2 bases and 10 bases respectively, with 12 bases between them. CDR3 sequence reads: CASSYNRARSPLHF. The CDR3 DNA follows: TGTGCCAGCAGTTACAACAGGGCCAGGTCACCCCTCCACTTT.

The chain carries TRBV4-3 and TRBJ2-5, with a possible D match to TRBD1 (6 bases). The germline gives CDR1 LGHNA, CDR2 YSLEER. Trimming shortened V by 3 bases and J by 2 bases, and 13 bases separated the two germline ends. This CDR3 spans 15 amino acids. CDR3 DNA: TGCGCCAGCAGCCAGGCGCCAGGGGAACAAGAGACCCAGTACTTC. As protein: CASSQAPGEQETQYF.

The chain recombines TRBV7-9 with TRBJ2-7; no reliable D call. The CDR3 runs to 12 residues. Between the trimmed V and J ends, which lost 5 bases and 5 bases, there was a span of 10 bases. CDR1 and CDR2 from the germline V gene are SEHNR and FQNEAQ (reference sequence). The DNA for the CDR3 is TGTGCCAGCAGCAAACCCGTAAACGAGCAGTACTTC. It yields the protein CASSKPVNEQYF. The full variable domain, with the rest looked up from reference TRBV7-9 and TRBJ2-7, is DTGVSQNPRHKITKRGQNVTFRCDPISEHNRLYWYRQTLGQGPEFLTYFQNEAQLEKSRLLSDRFSAERPKGSFSTLEIQRTEQGDSAMYLCASSKPVNEQYFGPGTRLTVT.

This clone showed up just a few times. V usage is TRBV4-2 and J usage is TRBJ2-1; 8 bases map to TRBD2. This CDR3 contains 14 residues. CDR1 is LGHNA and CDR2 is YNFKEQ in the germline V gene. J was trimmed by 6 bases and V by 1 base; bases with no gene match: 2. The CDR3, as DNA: TGTGCCAGCAGCCAAGCGGGGGGGCTCAATGAGCAGTTCTTC. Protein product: CASSQAGGLNEQFF.

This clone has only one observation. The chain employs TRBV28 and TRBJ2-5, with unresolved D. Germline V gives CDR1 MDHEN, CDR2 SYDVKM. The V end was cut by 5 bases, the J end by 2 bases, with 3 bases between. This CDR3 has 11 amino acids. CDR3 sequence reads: CASSPQETQYF. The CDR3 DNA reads TGTGCCAGCAGTCCTCAAGAGACCCAGTACTTC.

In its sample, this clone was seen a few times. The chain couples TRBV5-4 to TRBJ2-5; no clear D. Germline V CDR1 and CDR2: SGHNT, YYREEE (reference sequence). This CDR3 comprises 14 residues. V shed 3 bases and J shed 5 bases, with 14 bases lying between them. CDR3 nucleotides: TGTGCCAGCAGCTATATATCAGGCCCGGAGACCCAGTACTTC. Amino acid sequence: CASSYISGPETQYF.

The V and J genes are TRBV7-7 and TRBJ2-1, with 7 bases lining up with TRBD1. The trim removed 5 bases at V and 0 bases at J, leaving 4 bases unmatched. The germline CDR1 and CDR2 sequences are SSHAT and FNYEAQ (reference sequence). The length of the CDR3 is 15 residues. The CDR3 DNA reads TGTGCCAGCAGCACGGACAGGAGCTCCTACAATGAGCAGTTCTTC. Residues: CASSTDRSSYNEQFF.

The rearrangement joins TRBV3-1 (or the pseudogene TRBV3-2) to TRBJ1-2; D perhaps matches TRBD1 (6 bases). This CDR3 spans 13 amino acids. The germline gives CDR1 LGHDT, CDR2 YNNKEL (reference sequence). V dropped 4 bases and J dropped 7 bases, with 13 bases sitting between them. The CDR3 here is CASSPLTGSGYTF. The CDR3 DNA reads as TGTGCCAGCAGCCCTCTCACAGGGAGTGGCTACACCTTC.

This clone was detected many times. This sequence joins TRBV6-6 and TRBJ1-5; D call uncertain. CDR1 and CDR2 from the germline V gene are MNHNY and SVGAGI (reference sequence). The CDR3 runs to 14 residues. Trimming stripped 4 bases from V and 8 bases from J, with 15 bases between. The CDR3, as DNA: TGTGCCAGCAGTTCCCGGCCAGAGGGTAAGCCCCAGCATTTT. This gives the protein CASSSRPEGKPQHF.

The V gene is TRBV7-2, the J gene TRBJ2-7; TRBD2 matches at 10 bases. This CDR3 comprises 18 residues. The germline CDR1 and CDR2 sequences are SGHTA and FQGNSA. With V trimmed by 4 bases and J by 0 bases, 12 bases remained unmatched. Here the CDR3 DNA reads TGTGCCAGCAGCTCTACTTCTAGCGGGGGACACCTCTCCTACGAGCAGTACTTC. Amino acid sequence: CASSSTSSGGHLSYEQYF.

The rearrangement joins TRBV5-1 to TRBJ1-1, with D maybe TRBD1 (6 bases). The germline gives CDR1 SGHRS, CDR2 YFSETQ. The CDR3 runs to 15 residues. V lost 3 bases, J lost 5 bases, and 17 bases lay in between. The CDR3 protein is CASSSRLTGRTEAFF. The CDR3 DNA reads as TGCGCCAGCAGCTCCCGGCTGACAGGTCGGACTGAAGCTTTCTTT.

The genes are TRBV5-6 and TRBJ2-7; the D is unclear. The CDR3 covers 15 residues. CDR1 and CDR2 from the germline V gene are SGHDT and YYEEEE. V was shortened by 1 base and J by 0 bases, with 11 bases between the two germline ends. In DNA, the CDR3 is TGTGCCAGCAGCTTGCTGTTGGGGATCTCCTACGAGCAGTACTTC. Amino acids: CASSLLLGISYEQYF.

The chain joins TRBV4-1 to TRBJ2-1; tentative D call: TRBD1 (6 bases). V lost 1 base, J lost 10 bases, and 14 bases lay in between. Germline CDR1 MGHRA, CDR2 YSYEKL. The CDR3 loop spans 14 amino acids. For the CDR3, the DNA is TGCGCCAGCAGCCAAGGAATAGGGACATGGGAGCAGTTCTTC. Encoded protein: CASSQGIGTWEQFF.

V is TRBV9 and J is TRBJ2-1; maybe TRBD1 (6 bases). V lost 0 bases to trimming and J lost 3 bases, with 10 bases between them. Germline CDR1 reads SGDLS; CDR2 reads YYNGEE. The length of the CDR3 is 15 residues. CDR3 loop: CASSVGGQLYNEQFF. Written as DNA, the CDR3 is TGTGCCAGCAGCGTAGGAGGACAGCTCTACAATGAGCAGTTCTTC.

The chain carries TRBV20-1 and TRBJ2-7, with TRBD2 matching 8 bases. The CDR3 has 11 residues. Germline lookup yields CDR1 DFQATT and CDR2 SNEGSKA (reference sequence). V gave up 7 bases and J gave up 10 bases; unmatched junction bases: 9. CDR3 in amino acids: CSVSGRGNQYF. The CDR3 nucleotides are TGCAGTGTCAGCGGGAGAGGAAATCAGTACTTC.

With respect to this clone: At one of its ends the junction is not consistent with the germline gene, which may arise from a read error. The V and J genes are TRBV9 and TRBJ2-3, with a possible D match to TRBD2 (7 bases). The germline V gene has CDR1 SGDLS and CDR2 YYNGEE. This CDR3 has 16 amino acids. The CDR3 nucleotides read TGTGCCCGCAGCGACGGAGGGGGGGAGAGCACAGATACGCAGTATTTT. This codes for CARSDGGGESTDTQYF.

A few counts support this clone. The CDR3 sequence: CASSQDIGAGGNTIYF. CDR3 DNA sequence: TGTGCCAGCAGCCAAGATATAGGGGCAGGGGGAAACACCATATATTTT. J is TRBJ1-3 and V is TRBV4-2, with a possible D match to TRBD1 (5 bases). Germline V gene data show CDR1 as LGHNA and CDR2 as YNFKEQ. This CDR3 spans 16 amino acids. The V end was cut by 0 bases, the J end by 4 bases, with 13 bases between.

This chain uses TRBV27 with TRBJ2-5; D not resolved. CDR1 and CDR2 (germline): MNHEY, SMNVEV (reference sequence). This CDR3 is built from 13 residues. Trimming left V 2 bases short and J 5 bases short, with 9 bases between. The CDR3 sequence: CASSLMSRETQYF. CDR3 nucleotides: TGTGCCAGCAGTTTAATGAGTAGGGAGACCCAGTACTTC.

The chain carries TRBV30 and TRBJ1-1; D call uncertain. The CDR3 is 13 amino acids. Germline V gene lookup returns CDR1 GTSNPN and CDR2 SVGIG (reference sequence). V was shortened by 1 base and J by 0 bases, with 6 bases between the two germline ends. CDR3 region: CAWSGRMNTEAFF. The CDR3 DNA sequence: TGTGCCTGGAGTGGCAGGATGAACACTGAAGCTTTCTTT.

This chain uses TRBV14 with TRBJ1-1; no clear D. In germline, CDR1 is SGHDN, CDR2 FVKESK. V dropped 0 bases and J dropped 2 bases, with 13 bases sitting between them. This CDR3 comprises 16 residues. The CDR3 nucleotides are TGTGCCAGCAGCCAAGATCCCTTGAGGACTAACACTGAAGCTTTCTTT. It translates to CASSQDPLRTNTEAFF.

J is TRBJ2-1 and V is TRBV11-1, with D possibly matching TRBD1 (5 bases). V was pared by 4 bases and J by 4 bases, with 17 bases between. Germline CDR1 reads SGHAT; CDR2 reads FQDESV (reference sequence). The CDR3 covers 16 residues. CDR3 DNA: TGTGCCAGCAGCTATCGAACAGGAAACCGGTACAATGAGCAGTTCTTC. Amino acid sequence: CASSYRTGNRYNEQFF.

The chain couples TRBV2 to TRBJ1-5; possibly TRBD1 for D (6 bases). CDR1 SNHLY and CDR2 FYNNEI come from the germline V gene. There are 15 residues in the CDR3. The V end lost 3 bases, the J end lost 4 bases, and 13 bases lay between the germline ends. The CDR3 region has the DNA TGTGCCAGCAGTGAGGGTGGACAGCCTAATCAGCCCCAGCATTTT. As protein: CASSEGGQPNQPQHF.

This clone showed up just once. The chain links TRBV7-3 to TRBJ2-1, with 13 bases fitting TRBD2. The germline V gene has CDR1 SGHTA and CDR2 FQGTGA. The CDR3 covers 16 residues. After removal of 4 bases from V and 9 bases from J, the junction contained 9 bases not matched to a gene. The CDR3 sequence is CASSSSTSGGAVEQFF. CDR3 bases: TGTGCCAGCAGCTCATCCACTAGCGGGGGGGCGGTTGAGCAGTTCTTC.

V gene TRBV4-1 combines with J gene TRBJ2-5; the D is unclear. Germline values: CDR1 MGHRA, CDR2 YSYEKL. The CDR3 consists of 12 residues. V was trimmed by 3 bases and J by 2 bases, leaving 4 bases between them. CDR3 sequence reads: CASSQEQETQYF. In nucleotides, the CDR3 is TGCGCCAGCAGCCAGGAACAAGAGACCCAGTACTTC.

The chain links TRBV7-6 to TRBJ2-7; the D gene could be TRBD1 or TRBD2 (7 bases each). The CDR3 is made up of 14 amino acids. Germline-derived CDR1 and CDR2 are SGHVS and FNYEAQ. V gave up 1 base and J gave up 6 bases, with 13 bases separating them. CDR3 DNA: TGTGCCAGCAGCTTAGGGGAGGGGGCAACCGAGCAGTACTTC. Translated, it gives CASSLGEGATEQYF.

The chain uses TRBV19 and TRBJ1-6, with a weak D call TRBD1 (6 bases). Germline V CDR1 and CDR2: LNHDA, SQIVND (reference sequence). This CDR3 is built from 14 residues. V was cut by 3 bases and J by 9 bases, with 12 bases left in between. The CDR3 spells CASSMDSPGSPLHF. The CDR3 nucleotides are TGTGCCAGTAGTATGGACAGCCCGGGTTCACCCCTCCACTTT. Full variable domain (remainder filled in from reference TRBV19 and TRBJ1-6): DGGITQSPKYLFRKEGQNVTLSCEQNLNHDAMYWYRQDPGQGLRLIYYSQIVNDFQKGDIAEGYSVSREKKESFPLTVTSAQKNPTAFYLCASSMDSPGSPLHFGNGTRLTVT.

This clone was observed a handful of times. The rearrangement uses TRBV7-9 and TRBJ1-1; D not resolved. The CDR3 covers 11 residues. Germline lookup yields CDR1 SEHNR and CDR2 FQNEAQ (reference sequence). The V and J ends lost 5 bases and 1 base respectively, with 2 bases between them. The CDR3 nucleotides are TGTGCCAGCAGCGCGAACACTGAAGCTTTCTTT. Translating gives CASSANTEAFF.

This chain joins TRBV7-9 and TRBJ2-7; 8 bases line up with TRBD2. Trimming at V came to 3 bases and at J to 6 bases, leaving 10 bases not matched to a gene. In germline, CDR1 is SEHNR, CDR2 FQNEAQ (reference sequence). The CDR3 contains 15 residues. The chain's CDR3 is CASSFAGGRGSEQYF. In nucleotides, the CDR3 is TGTGCCAGCAGCTTCGCGGGGGGAAGGGGTAGCGAGCAGTACTTC.